This T cell receptor beta chain was sequenced for a study of spatial heterogeneity in lung cancer (dated by TCRdb to 2018 to 2020). The study in broad terms: Donors were 72 patients with early-stage, untreated non-small cell lung cancer from the lung TRACERx cohort. The study linked features of the TCR repertoire to counts of nonsynonymous mutations, which were determined by whole-exome sequencing of tumor tissue. Follow-up PBMC samples were sequenced whenever available, with the median time to follow-up being 2 to 3 years after resection. In non-small cell lung cancer, the study made a quantitative comparison of TCR alpha and beta repertoires among multiple tumor regions, matched nontumor lung and blood. Beta-chain transcripts were consistently detected in greater numbers than alpha-chain transcripts, which likely reflects a higher abundance of beta-chain transcripts. Both alpha and beta chains were TCR-sequenced in about 240 tumor regions, approximately 64 matched nontumor lung samples and around 54 PBMC samples obtained at surgery. In the raw uncorrected reads, each unique combination of TCR and UMI appeared on average more than ten times. General conclusions and limits of the study: Ubiquitous expanded tumor TCRs showed up in blood more often at tumor resection than at routine follow-up. Comparisons of baseline and follow-up blood repertoires included only 14 to 15 patients. Confirming at a functional level the hypothesis that regional TCRs recognize regional mutations was considered to require additional single-cell paired TCR alpha and beta sequencing.

This clonotype was counted at least ten times. It lacks a known antigen. No much larger clone exists at a distance of one base, and base qualities are not known. Spanning cysteine to phenylalanine, the CDR3 consists of 17 amino acids. Here the CDR3 DNA is all that survives: 51 bases in frame from base 1. The germline V gene (reference sequence) sets CDR1 to DFQATT and CDR2 to SNEGSKA. Here V drops 5 bases and J drops 0 bases, and the junction holds 7 bases not matched to any gene. The receptor library was made with 5' RACE. Sequencing took place on a NextSeq 500. To allow correction of PCR and sequencing errors, the TCR library protocol tagged every TCR cDNA molecule with a unique molecular identifier. In the source study's methods: TCR identification, UMI-based error correction and CDR3 extraction were all carried out with Decombinator tools. Expanded TCRs were defined as those above a frequency of 2 per 1,000, corresponding to the top 1% of the tumor frequency distribution. Rényi diversity was computed with the R vegan package after subsampling each repertoire 100 times to 5,000 TCRs. CDR3 similarity networks were built from amino acid triplet string-kernel similarity, with CDR3s being connected when pairwise similarity was above 0.82. TCRdb applied fastp at Q25 and MiXCR to the public reads, then kept only in-frame beta chains. Rows merge per CDR3 protein into single entries with the most common DNA and genes. What appears here as the V and J calls and clone size reflects TCRdb's work, not the paper's. Here the sample has some 10,000 distinct CDR3 sequences; under 25% occur a single time. The top ten hold about 48% of the sample.

The time point tag for this specimen amounts to: blood at routine non-recurrence follow-up after resection. Without any cell sorting, TCR sequencing was performed on whole RNA extracted either from tumor and nontumor lung tissue or from cryopreserved PBMC samples. Only patients for whom sufficient RNA was available from at least two tumor regions were selected for TCR sequencing. Here the chain combines TRBV20-1 and TRBJ1-4; 12 central bases correspond to TRBD1. The sequence was obtained from a male donor with early-stage non-small cell lung cancer. The material sequenced was PBMCs, taken at follow-up. The encoded CDR3 is CSAGGQGAPATNEKLFF. The DNA sequence is given as TGCAGTGCTGGGGGACAGGGGGCTCCTGCAACTAATGAAAAACTGTTTTTT.